The clone carrying this T cell receptor (beta chain) was detected only a few times. Its antigen is unknown. The germline V gene encodes CDR1 MNHEY and CDR2 SVGAGI. V lost 5 bases to trimming and J lost 4 bases; unmatched junction nucleotides: 4. CDR3 length equals 13 residues. The data were obtained in a study of post-analysis software for immune sequencing data. At the level of the study: Recorded disease courses covered relapsing-remitting, secondary progressive and progressive-relapsing multiple sclerosis. Some patients had no subtype annotation.

Unique molecular identifiers were present in the TCR beta cDNA libraries. Once about 0.95 to 10 million T cells were used, hundreds of thousands of cDNA molecules resulted. From the PCR reads, TCRdb called clonotypes with MiXCR, one entry per CDR3 protein. The table lists 700,000 to 800,000 distinct CDR3 sequences, 25% to 30% of them singletons. The study, taken as a whole, reports: Same-batch samples co-clustered strongly by F measure. Significantly decreased normalized Chao1 diversity was recorded for multiple sclerosis patients relative to controls. Comparison of patients with controls showed roughly five TRBV segments more frequent in patients, TRBV5-6, TRBV5-1 and TRBV20-1 among them.

Sequencing input: blood. This receptor was taken from a girl between 10 and 17 years old with multiple sclerosis. The chain couples TRBV6-5 to TRBJ2-5, with 7 nucleotides matching TRBD1. CDR3 nucleotides: TGTGCCAGCAGTCGACGACAGGGAGAGACCCAGTACTTC. It codes for CASSRRQGETQYF.